This TCR beta chain was obtained from a study of tumor-infiltrating lymphocytes in oesophageal squamous cell carcinoma. From the PCR reads, TCRdb called clonotypes with MiXCR, one entry per CDR3 protein. The sample records about 14,000 distinct CDR3 sequences, around 50% being singletons. The CDR3 length is 16 residues. Germline CDR1 and CDR2: MNHNY and SVGAGI (reference sequence). After removal of 6 bases from V and 3 bases from J, the junction contained 8 bases not matched to a gene. This clonotype is a singleton in its sample. The clonotype comes from a male donor with esophageal squamous cell carcinoma. This chain links TRBV6-6 with TRBJ2-6; 7 nucleotides match TRBD1. The sample comprised blood. CDR3 region: CASSYEGADGANVLTF. The DNA for the CDR3 is TGTGCCAGCAGCTACGAGGGGGCGGATGGGGCCAACGTCCTGACTTTC.